This entry describes one T cell receptor beta chain. The Seattle patients joined while their infection was active and were tracked longitudinally afterward. As handled by the study authors: Scientists estimated how many nucleated cells there were by amplifying reference gene primers. Sequencing was performed with immunoSEQ multiplex PCR; in TCRdb, only in-frame clones are kept and a portion is missing. The V and J calls and clone size are taken from that table; D and trimming were inferred from the DNA. The profile covers approximately 50,000 clones, with approximately 78% appearing a single time and about 31% taken by the ten largest. The entry originates in a study of blood T cell repertoires in COVID-19. Study details: Researchers got acute and convalescent COVID-19 samples from the United States, Italy and Spain. From T cells, B-cell-depleted T cells, or PBMCs came the material, which was cDNA or gDNA.

The source material was peripheral blood. This receptor was identified in a man aged 55 to 70 with COVID-19, enrolled during active disease.

The CDR3 region is CASSLRGGGVRETQYF. The CDR3 coding sequence is TGCGCCAGCAGCTTGAGGGGCGGGGGGGTGCGAGAGACCCAGTACTTC. The gene calls are TRBV5-1 and TRBJ2-5; 9 bases match TRBD2. There are 16 residues in the CDR3. The J segment lost 4 bases and the V segment lost 1 base, leaving 8 bases of the junction unmatched. Germline CDR1 and CDR2: SGHRS and YFSETQ. Together with reference TRBV5-1 and TRBJ2-5, the CDR3 gives the full variable domain: KAGVTQTPRYLIKTRGQQVTLSCSPISGHRSVSWYQQTPGQGLQFLFEYFSETQRNKGNFPGRFSGRQFSNSRSEMNVSTLELGDSALYLCASSLRGGGVRETQYFGPGTRLLVL.